These 25 T cell receptor beta chains share one sample of origin, sequenced in a study of T cell responses to AZD1222 COVID-19 vaccine. The table came from immunoSEQ multiplex PCR; TCRdb's copy has only in-frame clones and leaves some out. The table has 150,000 to 160,000 clones, about 92% seen once. Material: peripheral blood, obtained on day 0 of AZD1222 vaccination. Every receptor here comes from an adult in good health.

The gene calls are TRBV7-8 and TRBJ1-5; no clear D gene. The CDR3 runs 12 residues. V lost 5 bases and J lost 9, with 11 bases in between. CDR1 is SGHVS, CDR2 FQNEAQ, per germline. The CDR3 DNA reads as TGTGCCAGCAGCCCAGGAGGAGGGCCCCAGCATTTT. The encoded protein is CASSPGGGPQHF.

This rearrangement joins TRBV2 to TRBJ1-5; D is perhaps TRBD1 (5 bases). Germline assignment: CDR1 SNHLY and CDR2 FYNNEI. CDR3 length equals 14 residues. V gave up 3 bases and J gave up 4 bases, with 10 bases separating them. DNA of the CDR3: TGTGCCAGCAGTGAGGGGCGGATTAATCAGCCCCAGCATTTT. It yields the protein CASSEGRINQPQHF.

V gene TRBV5-6 combines with J gene TRBJ2-7; D perhaps matches TRBD1 (6 bases). Trimming took off 4 bases at V and 4 bases at J, with 18 bases between the two ends. The CDR3 is made up of 15 amino acids. Germline V gives CDR1 SGHDT, CDR2 YYEEEE. The CDR3: CASSDDRPPSYEQYF. The CDR3 DNA reads as TGTGCCAGCAGCGACGACAGGCCCCCTTCATACGAGCAGTACTTC.

The chain links TRBV11-2 to TRBJ2-7; D is tentatively TRBD1 or TRBD2 (7 bases each). The V gene lost 5 bases and the J gene lost 6 bases, with 20 bases spanning the gap. This CDR3 region has 15 residues. CDR1 and CDR2 (germline): SGHAT, FQNNGV. The CDR3 bases are TGTGCCAGCAGCGCCCCGACAGGGCGCGGGAGCGAGCAGTACTTC. This sequence encodes CASSAPTGRGSEQYF.

This chain connects TRBV30 to TRBJ1-3; 8 bases map to TRBD1. This CDR3 spans 16 amino acids. Per the germline V gene, CDR1 is GTSNPN and CDR2 is SVGIG (reference sequence). Germline trimming cut 2 bases from V and 0 bases from J; bases unmatched to any gene: 6. CDR3 region: CAWSLGQANSGNTIYF. The CDR3 DNA is TGTGCCTGGAGTTTGGGACAGGCAAACTCTGGAAACACCATATATTTT. Complete variable domain (other parts from reference TRBV30 and TRBJ1-3): SQTIHQWPATLVQPVGSPLSLECTVEGTSNPNLYWYRQAAGRGLQLLFYSVGIGQISSEVPQNLSASRPQDRQFILSSKKLLLSDSGFYLCAWSLGQANSGNTIYFGEGSWLTVV.

This sequence joins TRBV5-1 and TRBJ1-2, with 7 bases aligning to TRBD1. CDR3 size: 15 residues. Losses at the gene ends were 6 bases for V and 3 bases for J; bases not matched to a gene: 11. CDR1 and CDR2 from the germline V gene are SGHRS and YFSETQ. In DNA, the CDR3 is TGCGCCAGCACCCCCAGGGGGATAAGTGACTATGGCTACACCTTC. It yields the protein CASTPRGISDYGYTF.

This sequence joins TRBV19 and TRBJ2-3; D ambiguous. The length of the CDR3 is 12 residues. Germline V CDR1 and CDR2: LNHDA, SQIVND (reference sequence). V lost 4 bases, J lost 4 bases, and 6 bases lay in between. The CDR3 protein is CASSTPPDTQYF. The CDR3, as DNA: TGTGCCAGTAGTACCCCCCCAGATACGCAGTATTTT.

The chain links TRBV11-2 to TRBJ1-2; D possibly corresponds to TRBD1 (5 bases). Trimming removed 5 bases from V and 8 bases from J, with 18 bases in between. The CDR3 is made up of 14 amino acids. Looked up from germline, CDR1 is SGHAT and CDR2 is FQNNGV. For the CDR3, the DNA is TGTGCCAGCAGCCCCAGGGTCCTTTCTAGGGGCTACACCTTC. It codes for CASSPRVLSRGYTF.

This chain joins TRBV13 and TRBJ1-5; possible D gene TRBD1, 5 bases. The germline V and J ends were trimmed by 3 bases and 2 bases, with 26 bases remaining between them. Germline CDR1 and CDR2: PRHDT and FYEKMQ (reference sequence). This CDR3 is built from 20 residues. In DNA form, the CDR3 reads TGTGCCAGCAGCTTGCTCGTCCTATTACCGGGACTCACTGGCAATCAGCCCCAGCATTTT. This translates into CASSLLVLLPGLTGNQPQHF.

Only one count was recorded for this clone. The chain uses TRBV7-2 and TRBJ2-3; unclear D gene. CDR1 and CDR2 from the germline V gene are SGHTA and FQGNSA. The CDR3 consists of 12 residues. V dropped 3 bases and J dropped 3 bases, with 4 bases sitting between them. The CDR3 DNA reads TGTGCCAGCAGCTTGTATACAGATACGCAGTATTTT. This encodes CASSLYTDTQYF.

The V gene is TRBV10-2, the J gene TRBJ2-7, with D unresolved. Per germline, CDR1 WSHSY and CDR2 SAAADI. The CDR3 is made up of 11 amino acids. V was clipped by 10 bases and J by 6 bases, with 13 bases between them. The CDR3 DNA follows: TGCGCCACCCGAGGCCCCCGCGAGCAGTACTTC. Translated, it gives CATRGPREQYF.

This chain uses TRBV11-3 with TRBJ2-5, with D possibly matching TRBD2 (5 bases). Looked up from germline, CDR1 is SGHNT and CDR2 is YENEEA. The CDR3 covers 14 residues. V gave up 7 bases and J gave up 10 bases, with 22 bases separating them. The CDR3 sequence is CASKSTRASNGQYF. As DNA, the CDR3 is TGTGCCAGCAAGTCCACGAGGGCCTCAAACGGCCAGTACTTC.

The CDR3 sequence: CASSLRGPTEAFF. CDR3 DNA: TGTGCCAGCAGCTTAAGGGGGCCCACTGAAGCTTTCTTT. This chain joins TRBV13 and TRBJ1-1; TRBD1 aligns across 7 bases. The V and J ends lost 2 bases and 4 bases, in that order; junction bases with no gene match: 1. Germline CDR1 reads PRHDT; CDR2 reads FYEKMQ (reference sequence). The CDR3 loop spans 13 amino acids.

This clone was observed a single time. Other DNA sequences in the sample encode the same CDR3. The chain combines TRBV30 with TRBJ1-3; D ambiguous. This CDR3 has 12 residues. Per germline, CDR1 GTSNPN and CDR2 SVGIG (reference sequence). Trimming left V 0 bases short and J 4 bases short, with 4 bases between. This CDR3 reads CAWSVSGNTIYF. CDR3 sequence (DNA): TGTGCCTGGAGTGTATCCGGAAACACCATATATTTT.

This chain connects TRBV19 to TRBJ1-2; D is unresolved. Germline assignment: CDR1 LNHDA and CDR2 SQIVND (reference sequence). Trimming left V 4 bases short and J 5 bases short, with 14 bases between. The CDR3 runs 14 residues. DNA of the CDR3: TGTGCCAGTAGTAGCGAGGGAGTATCATATGGCTACACCTTC. The encoded protein is CASSSEGVSYGYTF.

J is TRBJ2-1 and V is TRBV27, with D unresolved. The ends were cut back, 2 bases at V and 2 bases at J, with 10 bases in the middle. The CDR3 covers 15 residues. Germline loops: CDR1 MNHEY, CDR2 SMNVEV (reference sequence). The CDR3 region is CASSLVGVPYNEQFF. The CDR3 nucleotides read TGTGCCAGCAGTTTAGTTGGAGTACCCTACAATGAGCAGTTCTTC.

The J gene is TRBJ1-5, the V gene TRBV28, with D possibly matching TRBD1 (6 bases). Trimming pared 4 bases from V and 7 bases from J, leaving 14 bases between. This CDR3 has 14 residues. Germline V CDR1 and CDR2: MDHEN, SYDVKM. The CDR3: CASSSGGARQPQHF. For the CDR3, the DNA is TGTGCCAGCAGTTCGGGGGGCGCAAGGCAGCCCCAGCATTTT.

This clone was counted once. This chain links TRBV11-3 with TRBJ2-3; 11 nucleotides match TRBD2. Trimming took 4 bases from V and 1 from J; bases not matched to a gene: 13. Germline assignment: CDR1 SGHNT and CDR2 YENEEA. The CDR3 runs 19 residues. This chain's CDR3 is CASSSTTSGVVEGTDTQYF. As DNA, the CDR3 is TGTGCCAGCAGCTCCACGACTAGCGGGGTGGTAGAAGGCACAGATACGCAGTATTTT.

The chain joins TRBV11-3 to TRBJ2-1; possibly TRBD1 for D (6 bases). V was trimmed by 0 bases and J by 4 bases, leaving 13 bases between them. Germline V gene data show CDR1 as SGHNT and CDR2 as YENEEA. This CDR3 has 16 residues. CDR3 region: CASSLDAGTYYNEQFF. CDR3 DNA: TGTGCCAGCAGCTTAGATGCTGGGACATATTACAATGAGCAGTTCTTC.

The chain links TRBV2 to TRBJ1-4, with TRBD1 identical over 7 bases. The germline CDR1 and CDR2 sequences are SNHLY and FYNNEI. With V trimmed by 6 bases and J by 8 bases, 15 bases remained unmatched. The CDR3 length is 16 residues. In DNA form, the CDR3 reads TGTGCCAGCAGCGGGCGGGCAGCCCAGGGGGGCGAAAAACTGTTTTTT. This translates into CASSGRAAQGGEKLFF.

J is TRBJ1-1 and V is TRBV6-5, with a weak D call TRBD1 (6 bases). This CDR3 region has 15 residues. CDR1 is MNHEY, CDR2 SVGAGI, per germline. V was shortened by 2 bases and J by 1 base, with 11 bases between the two germline ends. The CDR3 loop reads CASSYRTTGNTEAFF. The CDR3 DNA is TGTGCCAGCAGTTACCGCACGACAGGGAACACTGAAGCTTTCTTT.

The chain carries TRBV6-5 and TRBJ2-5; D remains ambiguous. Trimming left V 2 bases short and J 0 bases short, with 7 bases between. CDR3 length: 14 residues. CDR1 is MNHEY and CDR2 is SVGAGI in the germline V gene. The CDR3 region has the DNA TGTGCCAGCAGTTACCTGGCGTACCAAGAGACCCAGTACTTC. Translated: CASSYLAYQETQYF.

The chain couples TRBV7-6 to TRBJ2-1; D is possibly TRBD1 or TRBD2 (5 bases each). V was shortened by 3 bases and J by 10 bases, with 16 bases between the two germline ends. CDR1 is SGHVS, CDR2 FNYEAQ, per germline. The CDR3 covers 14 residues. CDR3 coding DNA: TGTGCCAGCAGCTTTTGGGACCCGGGCGGGGAGCAGTTCTTC. This sequence encodes CASSFWDPGGEQFF. Variable domain in full (rest from reference TRBV7-6 and TRBJ2-1): GAGVSQSPRYKVTKRGQDVALRCDPISGHVSLYWYRQALGQGPEFLTYFNYEAQQDKSGLPNDRFSAERPEGSISTLTIQRTEQRDSAMYRCASSFWDPGGEQFFGPGTRLTVL.

The chain recombines TRBV7-2 with TRBJ2-7; 8 bases align to TRBD1. The CDR3 is made up of 14 amino acids. The germline CDR1 and CDR2 sequences are SGHTA and FQGNSA. V shed 3 bases, J shed 4 bases, and the junction held 5 bases outside the gene matches. The CDR3 region has the DNA TGTGCCAGCAGCTTCGCGACAGGGGCGTACGAGCAGTACTTC. The encoded protein is CASSFATGAYEQYF.

The V and J genes are TRBV25-1 and TRBJ2-2; D gene uncertain. From germline, CDR1 is MGHDK and CDR2 SYGVNS. The V end was cut by 1 base, the J end by 4 bases, with 7 bases between. CDR3 size: 14 residues. The CDR3 loop is CASSEWQATGELFF. Written as DNA, the CDR3 is TGTGCCAGCAGTGAATGGCAGGCCACCGGGGAGCTGTTTTTT.